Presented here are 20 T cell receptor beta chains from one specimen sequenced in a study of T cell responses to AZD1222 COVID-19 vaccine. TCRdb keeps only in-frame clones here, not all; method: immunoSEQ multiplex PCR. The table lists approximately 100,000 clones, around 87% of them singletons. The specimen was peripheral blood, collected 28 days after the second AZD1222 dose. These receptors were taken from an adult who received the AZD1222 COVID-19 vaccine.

The chain's CDR3 is CASSQLTGGGTEAFF. As DNA, the CDR3 is TGTGCCAGCAGCCAGCTCACAGGGGGAGGTACTGAAGCTTTCTTT. The rearrangement links TRBV3-1 (or the pseudogene TRBV3-2) to TRBJ1-1; 8 positions match TRBD1. In germline, CDR1 is LGHDT, CDR2 YNNKEL (reference sequence). V gave up 3 bases and J gave up 5 bases; unmatched junction bases: 8. There are 15 residues in the CDR3.

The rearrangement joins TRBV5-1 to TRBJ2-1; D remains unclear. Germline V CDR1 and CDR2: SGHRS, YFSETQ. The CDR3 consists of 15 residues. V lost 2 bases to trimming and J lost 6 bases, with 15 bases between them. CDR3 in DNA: TGCGCCAGCAGCTTCTTGGGCCTCTCACTCAATGAGCAGTTCTTC. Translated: CASSFLGLSLNEQFF. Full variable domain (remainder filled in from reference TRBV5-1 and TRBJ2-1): KAGVTQTPRYLIKTRGQQVTLSCSPISGHRSVSWYQQTPGQGLQFLFEYFSETQRNKGNFPGRFSGRQFSNSRSEMNVSTLELGDSALYLCASSFLGLSLNEQFFGPGTRLTVL.

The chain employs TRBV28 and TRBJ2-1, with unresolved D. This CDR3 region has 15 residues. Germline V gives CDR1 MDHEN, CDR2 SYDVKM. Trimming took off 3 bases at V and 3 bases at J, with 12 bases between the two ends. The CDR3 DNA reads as TGTGCCAGCAGTTTTTTCCCCAAACTCTACAATGAGCAGTTCTTC. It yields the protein CASSFFPKLYNEQFF.

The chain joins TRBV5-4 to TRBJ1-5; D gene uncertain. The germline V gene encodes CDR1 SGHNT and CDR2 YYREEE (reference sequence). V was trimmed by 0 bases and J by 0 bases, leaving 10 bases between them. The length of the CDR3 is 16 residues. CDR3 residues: CASSLGGKLSNQPQHF. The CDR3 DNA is TGTGCCAGCAGCTTGGGGGGAAAACTTAGCAATCAGCCCCAGCATTTT. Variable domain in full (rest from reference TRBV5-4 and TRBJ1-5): ETGVTQSPTHLIKTRGQQVTLRCSSQSGHNTVSWYQQALGQGPQFIFQYYREEENGRGNFPPRFSGLQFPNYSSELNVNALELDDSALYLCASSLGGKLSNQPQHFGDGTRLSIL.

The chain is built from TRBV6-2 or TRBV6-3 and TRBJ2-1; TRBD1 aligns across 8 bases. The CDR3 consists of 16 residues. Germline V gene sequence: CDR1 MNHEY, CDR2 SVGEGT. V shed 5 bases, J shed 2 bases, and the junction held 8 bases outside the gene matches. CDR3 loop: CASSPIGTGTYNEQFF. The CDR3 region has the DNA TGTGCCAGCAGTCCCATCGGGACAGGCACCTACAATGAGCAGTTCTTC.

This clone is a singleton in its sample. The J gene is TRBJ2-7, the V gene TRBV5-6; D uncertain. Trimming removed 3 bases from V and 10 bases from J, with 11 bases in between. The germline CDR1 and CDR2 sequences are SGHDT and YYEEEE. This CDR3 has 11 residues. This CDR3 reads CASSSSGSQYF. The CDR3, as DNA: TGTGCCAGCAGCTCGTCCGGCTCACAGTACTTC.

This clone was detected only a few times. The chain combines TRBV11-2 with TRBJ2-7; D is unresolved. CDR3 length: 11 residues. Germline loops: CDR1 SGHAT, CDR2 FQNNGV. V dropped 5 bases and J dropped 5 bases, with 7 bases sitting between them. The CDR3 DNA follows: TGTGCCAGCAGCCGCCTAAACGAGCAGTACTTC. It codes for CASSRLNEQYF.

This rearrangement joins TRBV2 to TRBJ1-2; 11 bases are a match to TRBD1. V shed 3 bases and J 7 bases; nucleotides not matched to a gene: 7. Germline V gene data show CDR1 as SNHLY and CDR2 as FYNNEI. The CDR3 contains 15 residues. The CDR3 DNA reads TGTGCCAGCAGTGAGGGGGACAGGGGGAGATTTGGCTACACCTTC. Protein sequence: CASSEGDRGRFGYTF. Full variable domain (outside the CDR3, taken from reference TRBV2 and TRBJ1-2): EPEVTQTPSHQVTQMGQEVILRCVPISNHLYFYWYRQILGQKVEFLVSFYNNEISEKSEIFDDQFSVERPDGSNFTLKIRSTKLEDSAMYFCASSEGDRGRFGYTFGSGTRLTVV.

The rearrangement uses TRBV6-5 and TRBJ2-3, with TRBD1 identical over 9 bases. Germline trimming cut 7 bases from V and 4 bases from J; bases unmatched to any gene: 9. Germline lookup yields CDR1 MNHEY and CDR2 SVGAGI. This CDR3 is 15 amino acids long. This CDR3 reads CASIDRGEFADTQYF. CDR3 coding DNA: TGTGCCAGCATCGACAGGGGGGAATTTGCAGATACGCAGTATTTT.

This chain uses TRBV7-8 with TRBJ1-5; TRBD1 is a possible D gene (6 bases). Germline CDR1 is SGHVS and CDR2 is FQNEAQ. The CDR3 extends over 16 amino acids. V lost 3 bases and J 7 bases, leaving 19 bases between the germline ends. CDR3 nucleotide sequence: TGTGCCAGCAGCTTCGATGGATGGGGGCGCCGGCAGCCCCAGCATTTT. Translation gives CASSFDGWGRRQPQHF.

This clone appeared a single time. CDR3 protein: CASSGRDINEKLFF. The DNA of the CDR3 is TGTGCCAGCAGTGGCCGGGATATTAATGAAAAACTGTTTTTT. The genes are TRBV27 and TRBJ1-4; the D is unclear. The V end lost 5 bases, the J end lost 4 bases, and 11 bases lay between the germline ends. CDR1 and CDR2 from the germline V gene are MNHEY and SMNVEV (reference sequence). CDR3 length: 14 amino acids.

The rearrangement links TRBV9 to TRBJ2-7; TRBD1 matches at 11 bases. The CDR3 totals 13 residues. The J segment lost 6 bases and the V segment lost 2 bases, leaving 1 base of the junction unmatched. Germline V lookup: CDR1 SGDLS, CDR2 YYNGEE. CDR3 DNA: TGTGCCAGCAGCGTGGGACAGGGGGGCGAGCAGTACTTC. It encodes CASSVGQGGEQYF.

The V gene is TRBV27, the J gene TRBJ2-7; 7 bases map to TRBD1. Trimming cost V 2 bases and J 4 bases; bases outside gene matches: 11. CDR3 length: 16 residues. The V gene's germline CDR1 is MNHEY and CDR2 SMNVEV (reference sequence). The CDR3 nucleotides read TGTGCCAGCAGTTTACTACCGACAGGGTTGAAATACGAGCAGTACTTC. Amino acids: CASSLLPTGLKYEQYF.

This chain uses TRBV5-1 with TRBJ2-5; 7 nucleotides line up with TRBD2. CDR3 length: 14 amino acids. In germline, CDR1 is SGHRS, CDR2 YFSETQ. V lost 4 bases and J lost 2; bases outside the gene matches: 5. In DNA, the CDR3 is TGCGCCAGCAGCCTCGGGACTATGCAAGAGACCCAGTACTTC. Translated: CASSLGTMQETQYF.

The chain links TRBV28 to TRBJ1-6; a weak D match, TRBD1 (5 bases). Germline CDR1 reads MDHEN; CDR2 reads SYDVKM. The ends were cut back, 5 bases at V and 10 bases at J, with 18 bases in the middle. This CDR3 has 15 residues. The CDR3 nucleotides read TGTGCCAGCAGTCGCCGGGAGGGGAGGACCTCACCCCTCCACTTT. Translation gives CASSRREGRTSPLHF. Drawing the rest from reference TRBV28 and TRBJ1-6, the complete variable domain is DVKVTQSSRYLVKRTGEKVFLECVQDMDHENMFWYRQDPGLGLRLIYFSYDVKMKEKGDIPEGYSVSREKKERFSLILESASTNQTSMYLCASSRREGRTSPLHFGNGTRLTVT.

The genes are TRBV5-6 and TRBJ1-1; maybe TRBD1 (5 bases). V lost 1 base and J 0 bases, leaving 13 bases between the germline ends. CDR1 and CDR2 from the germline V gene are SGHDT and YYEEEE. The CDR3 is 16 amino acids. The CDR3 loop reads CASSLLKGTMNTEAFF. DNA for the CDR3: TGTGCCAGCAGCTTGTTAAAAGGGACCATGAACACTGAAGCTTTCTTT.

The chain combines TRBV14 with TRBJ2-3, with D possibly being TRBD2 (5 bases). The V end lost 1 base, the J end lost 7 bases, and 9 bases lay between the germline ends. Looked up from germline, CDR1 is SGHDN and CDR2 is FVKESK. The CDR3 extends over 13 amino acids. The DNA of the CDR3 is TGTGCCAGCAGCCAAGGGACTCCTTATACGCAGTATTTT. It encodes CASSQGTPYTQYF.

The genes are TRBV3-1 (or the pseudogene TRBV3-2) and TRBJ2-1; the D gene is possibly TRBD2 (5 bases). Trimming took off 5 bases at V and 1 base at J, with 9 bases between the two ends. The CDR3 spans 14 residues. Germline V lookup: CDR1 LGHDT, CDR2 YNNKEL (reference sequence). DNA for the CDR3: TGTGCCAGCAGCGTCCGGGGATCCTACAATGAGCAGTTCTTC. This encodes CASSVRGSYNEQFF.

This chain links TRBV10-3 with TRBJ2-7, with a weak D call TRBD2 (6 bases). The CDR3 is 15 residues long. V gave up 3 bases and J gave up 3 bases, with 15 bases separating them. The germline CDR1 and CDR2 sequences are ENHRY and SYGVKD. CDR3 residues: CAISENLGGFYEQYF. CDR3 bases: TGTGCCATCAGTGAAAACCTCGGAGGGTTCTACGAGCAGTACTTC.

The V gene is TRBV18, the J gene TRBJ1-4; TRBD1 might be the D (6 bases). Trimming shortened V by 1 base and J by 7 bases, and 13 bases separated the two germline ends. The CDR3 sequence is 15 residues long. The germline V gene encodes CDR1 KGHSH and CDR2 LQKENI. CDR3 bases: TGTGCCAGCTCACCACGTTTGGGGGGGCGTGAAAAACTGTTTTTT. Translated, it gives CASSPRLGGREKLFF.